These 14 T cell receptor beta chains share one sample of origin, sequenced in a study of blood T cell repertoires in COVID-19. Here immunoSEQ multiplex PCR was the method, and the copy in TCRdb shows in-frame clones only, minus some. Among roughly 70,000 clones listed, roughly 79% were seen once. The specimen sequenced was peripheral blood. The receptor source for this set is a woman aged 60-75 years with acute or convalescent COVID-19.

The V and J genes are TRBV5-1 and TRBJ2-7, with 7 bases lining up with TRBD1. Trimming cost V 5 bases and J 0 bases; bases outside gene matches: 2. This CDR3 spans 13 amino acids. CDR1 is SGHRS and CDR2 is YFSETQ in the germline V gene. Here the CDR3 DNA reads TGCGCCAGCAGTTGGGACAGCTCCTACGAGCAGTACTTC. This translates into CASSWDSSYEQYF.

The chain has TRBV5-1 and TRBJ2-3, with TRBD2 identical over 11 bases. CDR1 SGHRS and CDR2 YFSETQ come from the germline V gene. Trimming took 0 bases from V and 2 from J; bases not matched to a gene: 2. The CDR3 has 16 residues. The DNA for the CDR3 is TGCGCCAGCAGCTTGGATAGCGGGGGGGCCACAGATACGCAGTATTTT. It encodes CASSLDSGGATDTQYF. Together with reference TRBV5-1 and TRBJ2-3, the CDR3 gives the full variable domain: KAGVTQTPRYLIKTRGQQVTLSCSPISGHRSVSWYQQTPGQGLQFLFEYFSETQRNKGNFPGRFSGRQFSNSRSEMNVSTLELGDSALYLCASSLDSGGATDTQYFGPGTRLTVL.

The J gene is TRBJ2-3, the V gene TRBV9, with 7 bases identical to TRBD2. The V gene end was trimmed by 2 bases and the J gene end by 2 bases; junction bases not matched to a gene: 5. The germline V gene has CDR1 SGDLS and CDR2 YYNGEE. This CDR3 has 15 amino acids. The CDR3 nucleotides read TGTGCCAGCAGCGTGACTAGCCTCCCCACAGATACGCAGTATTTT. It encodes CASSVTSLPTDTQYF.

The chain uses TRBV4-1 and TRBJ2-3; 7 bases agree with TRBD2. V lost 0 bases to trimming and J lost 4 bases; unmatched junction nucleotides: 1. Germline V lookup: CDR1 MGHRA, CDR2 YSYEKL. This CDR3 has 14 amino acids. CDR3 DNA: TGCGCCAGCAGCCAAGAGGCGGGGGCAGATACGCAGTATTTT. This codes for CASSQEAGADTQYF.

The chain carries TRBV6-5 and TRBJ1-6, with TRBD1 identical over 9 bases. The CDR3 extends over 13 amino acids. The V and J ends lost 10 bases and 7 bases, in that order; junction bases with no gene match: 5. Germline assignment: CDR1 MNHEY and CDR2 SVGAGI. CDR3 in DNA: TGTGCCACCTCCGGGACAGGGAATTCACCCCTCCACTTT. Translated: CATSGTGNSPLHF.

J is TRBJ2-5 and V is TRBV27; 9 bases match TRBD1. The J segment lost 4 bases and the V segment lost 4 bases, leaving 13 bases of the junction unmatched. Germline assignment: CDR1 MNHEY and CDR2 SMNVEV (reference sequence). The CDR3 extends over 17 amino acids. CDR3 region: CASSSSGTGPFGETQYF. CDR3 DNA sequence: TGTGCCAGCAGTTCCTCCGGGACAGGGCCTTTTGGAGAGACCCAGTACTTC.

This clone is a singleton in its sample. The chain recombines TRBV25-1 with TRBJ1-2, with TRBD1 matching 9 bases. The length of the CDR3 is 12 residues. V trimming: 3 bases; J trimming: 10 bases; junction bases outside the gene matches: 3. The germline V gene has CDR1 MGHDK and CDR2 SYGVNS. The CDR3 coding sequence is TGTGCCAGCAGTGACGGGGACAGGGCCTACACCTTC. Residues: CASSDGDRAYTF.

The chain joins TRBV5-1 to TRBJ2-7; possible D gene TRBD1, 5 bases. This CDR3 region has 13 residues. The germline V gene has CDR1 SGHRS and CDR2 YFSETQ. Trimming took 0 bases from V and 2 from J, leaving 6 bases between them. CDR3 bases: TGCGCCAGCAGCTTGGAACAGGCCTACGAGCAGTACTTC. It translates to CASSLEQAYEQYF.

This clone was seen more than once but under ten times. DNA of the CDR3: TGCAGCTTGGGGCTGACAGGGCGGGGCTACACCTTC. Its protein is CSLGLTGRGYTF. The chain joins TRBV29-1 to TRBJ1-2; 7 nucleotides match TRBD1. Germline lookup yields CDR1 SQVTM and CDR2 ANQGSEA. The ends lost 8 bases at V and 8 bases at J; junction bases unmatched: 11. The CDR3 sequence is 12 residues long.

The CDR3 coding sequence is TGTGCCAGCAGTTACCGGACATCGAACACCGGGGAGCTGTTTTTT. Translated, it gives CASSYRTSNTGELFF. This chain joins TRBV27 and TRBJ2-2; maybe TRBD1 (5 bases). This CDR3 spans 15 amino acids. The germline gives CDR1 MNHEY, CDR2 SMNVEV (reference sequence). V lost 4 bases, J lost 0 bases, and 9 bases lay in between.

The J gene is TRBJ2-2, the V gene TRBV4-3, with 10 bases lining up with TRBD1. This CDR3 comprises 15 residues. From germline, CDR1 is LGHNA and CDR2 YSLEER. The V and J ends lost 3 bases and 7 bases, in that order; junction bases with no gene match: 5. CDR3 DNA sequence: TGCGCCAGCAGCCAGACAGGGGGCTCTGGCGGGGAGCTGTTTTTT. It yields the protein CASSQTGGSGGELFF.

V is TRBV11-2 and J is TRBJ2-5; TRBD2 is a possible D gene (5 bases). Trimming took off 5 bases at V and 8 bases at J, with 9 bases between the two ends. This CDR3 spans 11 amino acids. Germline V gives CDR1 SGHAT, CDR2 FQNNGV. DNA for the CDR3: TGTGCCAGCAGCCTGGGGAGTACCCAGTACTTC. Its translation: CASSLGSTQYF.

This chain uses TRBV5-1 with TRBJ1-5, with 9 nucleotides matching TRBD1. The CDR3 totals 15 residues. V shed 4 bases, J shed 7 bases, and the junction held 9 bases outside the gene matches. Per germline, CDR1 SGHRS and CDR2 YFSETQ. The CDR3 sequence: CASSAGTGTGQPQHF. The CDR3 DNA reads TGCGCCAGCAGCGCGGGGACAGGGACCGGGCAGCCCCAGCATTTT.

V usage is TRBV19 and J usage is TRBJ2-7, with D perhaps TRBD2 (5 bases). Looked up from germline, CDR1 is LNHDA and CDR2 is SQIVND (reference sequence). Trimming removed 4 bases from V and 6 bases from J, with 19 bases in between. This CDR3 has 15 residues. CDR3 sequence: CASSKVLGTGVEQYF. In nucleotides, the CDR3 is TGTGCCAGTAGTAAAGTCCTCGGCACCGGGGTCGAGCAGTACTTC.